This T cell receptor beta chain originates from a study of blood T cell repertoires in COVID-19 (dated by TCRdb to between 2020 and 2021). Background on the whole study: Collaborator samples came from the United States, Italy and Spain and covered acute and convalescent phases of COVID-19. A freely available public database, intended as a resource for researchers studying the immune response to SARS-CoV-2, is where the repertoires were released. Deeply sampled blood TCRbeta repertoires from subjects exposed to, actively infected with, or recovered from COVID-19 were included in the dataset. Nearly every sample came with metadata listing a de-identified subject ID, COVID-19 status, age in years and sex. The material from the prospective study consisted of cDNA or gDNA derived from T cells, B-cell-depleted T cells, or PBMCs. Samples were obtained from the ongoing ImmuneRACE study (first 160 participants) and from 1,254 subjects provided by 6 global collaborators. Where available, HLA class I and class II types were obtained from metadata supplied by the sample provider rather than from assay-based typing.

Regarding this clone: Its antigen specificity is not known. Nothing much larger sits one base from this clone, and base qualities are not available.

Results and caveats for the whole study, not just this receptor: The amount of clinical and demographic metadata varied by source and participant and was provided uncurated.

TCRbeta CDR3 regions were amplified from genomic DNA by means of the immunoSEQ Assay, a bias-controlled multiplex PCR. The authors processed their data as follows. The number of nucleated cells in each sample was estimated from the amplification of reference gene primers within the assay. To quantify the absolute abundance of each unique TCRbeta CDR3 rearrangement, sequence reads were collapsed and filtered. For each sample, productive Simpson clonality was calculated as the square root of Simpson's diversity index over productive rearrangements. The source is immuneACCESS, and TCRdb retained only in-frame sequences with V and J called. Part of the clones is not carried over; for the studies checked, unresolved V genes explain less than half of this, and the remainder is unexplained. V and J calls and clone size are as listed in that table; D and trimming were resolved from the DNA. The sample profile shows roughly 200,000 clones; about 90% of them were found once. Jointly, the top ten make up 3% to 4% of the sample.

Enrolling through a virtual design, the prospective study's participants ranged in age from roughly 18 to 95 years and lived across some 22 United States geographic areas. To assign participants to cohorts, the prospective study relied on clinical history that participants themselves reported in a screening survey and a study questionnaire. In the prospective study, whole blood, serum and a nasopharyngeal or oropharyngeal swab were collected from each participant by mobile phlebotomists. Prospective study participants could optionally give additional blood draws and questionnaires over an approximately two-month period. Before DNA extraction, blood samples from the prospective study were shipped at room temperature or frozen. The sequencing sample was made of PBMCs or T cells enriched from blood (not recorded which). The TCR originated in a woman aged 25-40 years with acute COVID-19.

The bases are TGTGCCACCAGCAGAGAACAATCGGGGGGACAAGAGACCCAGTACTTC. The translation is CATSREQSGGQETQYF. The sequence is built from TRBV15 and TRBJ2-5; 7 of the junction bases match TRBD2. From its cysteine to its phenylalanine, the CDR3 spans 16 amino acids. Just the 48-base CDR3 DNA is kept, in frame starting at base 1. Via the germline V gene (reference sequence), CDR1 is LNHNV and CDR2 YYDKDF. Trimming leaves V shorter by 0 bases and J shorter by 2 bases, with the junction holding 6 bases beyond the gene matches.